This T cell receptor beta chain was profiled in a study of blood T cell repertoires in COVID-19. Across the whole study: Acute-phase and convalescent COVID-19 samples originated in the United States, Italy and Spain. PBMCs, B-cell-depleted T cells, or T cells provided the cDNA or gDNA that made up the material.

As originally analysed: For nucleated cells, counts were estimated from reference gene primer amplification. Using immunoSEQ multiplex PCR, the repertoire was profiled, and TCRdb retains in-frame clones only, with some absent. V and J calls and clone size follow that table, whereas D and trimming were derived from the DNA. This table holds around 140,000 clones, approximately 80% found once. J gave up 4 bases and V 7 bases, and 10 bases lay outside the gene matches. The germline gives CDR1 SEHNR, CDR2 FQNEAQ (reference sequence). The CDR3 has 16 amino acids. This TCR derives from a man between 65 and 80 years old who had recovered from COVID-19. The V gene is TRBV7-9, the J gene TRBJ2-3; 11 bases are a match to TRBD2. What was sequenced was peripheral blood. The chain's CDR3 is CASKLLAGDESDTQYF. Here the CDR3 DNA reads TGTGCCAGCAAGCTACTAGCGGGAGATGAGTCAGATACGCAGTATTTT.